This T cell receptor beta chain was obtained from a study of cytomegalovirus exposure and HLA in healthy donors. Findings of the study overall: Sequences of the TCR beta chain were said to predict the HLA-A and HLA-B alleles of most subjects accurately. Later analysis showed most CMV-associated TCR beta chains appearing HLA-restricted. The productive fraction for most TCR beta V segments was about 87% or about 30% in an earlier analysis.

The germline V gene encodes CDR1 LNHDA and CDR2 SQIVND (reference sequence). The CDR3 runs 11 residues. The germline V and J ends were trimmed by 10 bases and 8 bases, with 11 bases remaining between them. Concerning this clone itself: What it binds is not known.

The PCR employed 60 Vbeta primers together with 13 Jbeta primers. TCRdb's copy holds only in-frame clones and misses some; the assay was immunoSEQ multiplex PCR. This table has about 150,000 clones, about 88% appearing once. The sequence derives from a young woman in good health and CMV-seronegative. The V gene is TRBV19, the J gene TRBJ1-4; D gene ambiguous. What was sequenced was PBMCs. The CDR3 DNA reads as TGTGCCACTTCGAGGGAGGAAAAACTGTTTTTT. This sequence encodes CATSREEKLFF.